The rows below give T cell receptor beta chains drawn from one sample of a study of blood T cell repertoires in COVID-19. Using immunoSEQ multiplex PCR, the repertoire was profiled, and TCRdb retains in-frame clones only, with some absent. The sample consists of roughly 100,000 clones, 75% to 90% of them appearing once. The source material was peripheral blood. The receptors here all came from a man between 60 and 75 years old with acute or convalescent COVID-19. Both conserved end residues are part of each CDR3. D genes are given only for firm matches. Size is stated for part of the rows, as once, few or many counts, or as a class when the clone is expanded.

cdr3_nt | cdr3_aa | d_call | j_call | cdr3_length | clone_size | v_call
TGCAGCGTTGGGGGGAGGAATCAGCCCCAGCATTTT | CSVGGRNQPQHF | - | TRBJ1-5 | 12 | - | TRBV29-1
TGTGCCAGCAGTCTTTATGCACACCGGGGGAGCTACACCTTC | CASSLYAHRGSYTF | - | TRBJ1-2 | 14 | - | TRBV28
TGTGCCAGCAGCTTATATGTTGGCCGAGGGCAGGGGGTGCCCCTAAACTATGGCTACACCTTC | CASSLYVGRGQGVPLNYGYTF | TRBD1 | TRBJ1-2 | 21 | - | TRBV13
TGTGCCAGCAGCCAAATGAGGGCCACCTACAATGAGCAGTTCTTC | CASSQMRATYNEQFF | - | TRBJ2-1 | 15 | - | TRBV3-1/TRBV3-2
TGTGCCAGCAGTGATGGAGTACGGCGTGGCTACACCTTC | CASSDGVRRGYTF | - | TRBJ1-2 | 13 | once | TRBV6-1
TGTGCCAGCAGCCACTCGGGGTCTAGCGGGAGGGCTGGGGAGACCCAGTACTTC | CASSHSGSSGRAGETQYF | TRBD2 | TRBJ2-5 | 18 | once | TRBV7-2
TGTGCCAGCAGCCCGGGGGAGCCCACTGAAGCTTTCTTT | CASSPGEPTEAFF | - | TRBJ1-1 | 13 | - | TRBV7-9
TGTGCCAGCACCGGGACAGGGGTAGCCGGGGAGCTGTTTTTT | CASTGTGVAGELFF | TRBD1 | TRBJ2-2 | 14 | - | TRBV2
TGCGCCAGCAGCTTGGACAGAACCTACGAGCAGTACTTC | CASSLDRTYEQYF | - | TRBJ2-7 | 13 | - | TRBV5-1
TGTGCCAGCTCGTTAAGGAGAGGGCTGGCGAAACTGTTTTTT | CASSLRRGLAKLFF | - | TRBJ1-4 | 14 | once | TRBV28
TGTGCCAGCAGCCTCTATGGGACTAGCACAGATACGCAGTATTTT | CASSLYGTSTDTQYF | - | TRBJ2-3 | 15 | - | TRBV11-3
TGTGCCAGCAGCCGCCGGGGGGCCTACAATGAGCAGTTCTTC | CASSRRGAYNEQFF | TRBD2 | TRBJ2-1 | 14 | - | TRBV5-6
TGCAGTGCTAGTTTTCAGGGGAGCACCGGGGAGCTGTTTTTT | CSASFQGSTGELFF | - | TRBJ2-2 | 14 | - | TRBV20-1
TGTGCCATCAGTGAGTCGGGGACAGGGGGCTTGTCCCAGCATTTT | CAISESGTGGLSQHF | TRBD1 | TRBJ1-5 | 15 | - | TRBV10-3
TGCGCCAGCAGCCTCCGGACAGGCCACTCCTACGAGCAGTACTTC | CASSLRTGHSYEQYF | TRBD1 | TRBJ2-7 | 15 | - | TRBV5-1
TGTGCCGATTACCAGGGTCGATGTCAGCCCCAGCATTTT | CADYQGRCQPQHF | - | TRBJ1-5 | 13 | - | TRBV30
TGTGCCAGCAGTTCACAGAACTGGAACACTGAAGCTTTCTTT | CASSSQNWNTEAFF | - | TRBJ1-1 | 14 | once | TRBV28
TGCAGCGTCGATCAGGGATCCCCTGAAGCTTTCTTT | CSVDQGSPEAFF | - | TRBJ1-1 | 12 | - | TRBV29-1
TGTGCCAGCACCCCAACGAGGACTAGAGGGCATGAGCAGTTCTTC | CASTPTRTRGHEQFF | TRBD2 | TRBJ2-1 | 15 | - | TRBV5-8
TGCAGTGCTAGTCGACAGAATCAGCCCCAGCATTTT | CSASRQNQPQHF | - | TRBJ1-5 | 12 | - | TRBV20-1
TGTGCCAGTAGGACCGGGACAGGCAGGGACACTGAAGCTTTCTTT | CASRTGTGRDTEAFF | TRBD1 | TRBJ1-1 | 15 | - | TRBV19
TGTGCCAGCAGTGAGATTGTGGAACAAAACCGGAGAGCTTTCTTT | CASSEIVEQNRRAFF | - | TRBJ1-1 | 15 | few | TRBV2
TGTGCCAGTGCCAGACAGGGGAATGGGGGTCAGCCCCAGCATTTT | CASARQGNGGQPQHF | TRBD1 | TRBJ1-5 | 15 | - | TRBV19
TGTGCCAGCAGCCCTGGGACACGGACAGGCACAGATACGCAGTATTTT | CASSPGTRTGTDTQYF | - | TRBJ2-3 | 16 | - | TRBV7-9
TGTGCCAGCAGTGAGCGACAGGGGAGAAACACCATATATTTT | CASSERQGRNTIYF | TRBD1 | TRBJ1-3 | 14 | - | TRBV6-1
TGCGCCAGCAGGGGGGCGAGCGGGAATACAGATACGCAGTATTTT | CASRGASGNTDTQYF | - | TRBJ2-3 | 15 | - | TRBV5-1
TGCGCCAGCAGCTTAGGGGAAAGATACGAGCAGTACTTC | CASSLGERYEQYF | - | TRBJ2-7 | 13 | few | TRBV5-1
TGTGCCAGCAGCCCAAGCTCTACCGTATCCTACAATGAGCAGTTCTTC | CASSPSSTVSYNEQFF | - | TRBJ2-1 | 16 | few | TRBV5-4
TGTGCCAGCAGCAGTGGACAGGGTCGGGAAAAACTGTTTTTT | CASSSGQGREKLFF | TRBD1 | TRBJ1-4 | 14 | - | TRBV7-2
TGCGCCAGCAGCTTAGACAGGGGTCTAGAAAATGAAAAACTGTTTTTT | CASSLDRGLENEKLFF | TRBD1 | TRBJ1-4 | 16 | - | TRBV5-1
TGCGCCAGCAGCTTGGGGGACAGGTCTGCAGATACGCAGTATTTT | CASSLGDRSADTQYF | TRBD1 | TRBJ2-3 | 15 | many | TRBV5-1
TGTGCCAGCAGGCCGACAGGAGGCCTCCATCAGCCCCAGCATTTT | CASRPTGGLHQPQHF | - | TRBJ1-5 | 15 | - | TRBV28
TGTGCCATCCAATCTCAGGGGCGAGCTTTCTTT | CAIQSQGRAFF | - | TRBJ1-1 | 11 | - | TRBV27
TGTGCCAGCAGTTTACTTCTAGCGGGAGGGCCTCGGGAGCAGTACTTC | CASSLLLAGGPREQYF | TRBD2 | TRBJ2-7 | 16 | - | TRBV27
TGTGCCAGCAGTCCCACGACAGGGAGTGCCCGTGGCTACACCTTC | CASSPTTGSARGYTF | TRBD1 | TRBJ1-2 | 15 | few | TRBV6-5
TGTGCCTGGAGGGGGGGACAGTACACTGAAGCTTTCTTT | CAWRGGQYTEAFF | TRBD1 | TRBJ1-1 | 13 | - | TRBV30
TGTGCCAGCAGCTTGGTAGAGAACACTGAAGCTTTCTTT | CASSLVENTEAFF | - | TRBJ1-1 | 13 | few | TRBV7-8
TGTGCCAGTAGTAAAATGAGCGGGAGCCCCACAGATACGCAGTATTTT | CASSKMSGSPTDTQYF | TRBD2 | TRBJ2-3 | 16 | - | TRBV19
TGCGCCAGCAGGAATACCGGGAGAAAGACCGGGGAGCTGTTTTTT | CASRNTGRKTGELFF | - | TRBJ2-2 | 15 | - | TRBV4-1
TGCGCCAGCAGCTTGGCGGGACAGAAGAACACTGAAGCTTTCTTT | CASSLAGQKNTEAFF | TRBD1 | TRBJ1-1 | 15 | - | TRBV5-1